This passage covers 27 T cell receptor beta chains from one sample sequenced in a study of beta chain features in type 1 diabetes. Study results and caveats: People with Type 1 diabetes carried modestly yet significantly shorter TCRB CDR3s in all four CD4+ subsets.

No antigen has been identified for these receptors. Sequenced material consisted of expressed TCRB transcripts (all of the isolated RNA was reverse transcribed). The table came from immunoSEQ multiplex PCR; TCRdb's copy has only in-frame clones and leaves some out. The sample has 300,000 to 350,000 clones; over 7% are singletons. Input material: central memory CD4+ T cells from blood. The receptors were gathered from a man aged 25-45 years with type 1 diabetes.

This clone was found a few times. J is TRBJ2-7 and V is TRBV7-8; weak D call: TRBD2 (5 bases). Looked up from germline, CDR1 is SGHVS and CDR2 is FQNEAQ. The ends were cut back, 1 base at V and 12 bases at J, with 19 bases in the middle. The CDR3 runs 14 residues. The CDR3 sequence is CASSLDREWRNGYF. The CDR3 coding sequence is TGTGCCAGCAGCTTAGATAGGGAGTGGCGGAATGGGTACTTC.

The J gene is TRBJ2-5, the V gene TRBV4-3; no definite D call. The V end lost 0 bases, the J end lost 8 bases, and 10 bases lay between the germline ends. CDR1 is LGHNA and CDR2 is YSLEER in the germline V gene. The CDR3 has 13 amino acids. The CDR3 DNA sequence: TGCGCCAGCAGCCAAGATAAGGCTGCCACCCAGTACTTC. It yields the protein CASSQDKAATQYF.

The chain combines TRBV15 with TRBJ2-2, with TRBD1 matching 11 bases. Germline lookup yields CDR1 LNHNV and CDR2 YYDKDF (reference sequence). Trimming at V came to 5 bases and at J to 5 bases, leaving 4 bases not matched to a gene. The CDR3 sequence is 15 residues long. CDR3 bases: TGTGCCACCAGCGTGGGACAGGGGGTGACCGGGGAGCTGTTTTTT. Amino acids: CATSVGQGVTGELFF.

On this clone: The identical CDR3 is also encoded by other nucleotide sequences in the sample. This chain links TRBV4-1 with TRBJ1-5; D remains ambiguous. Germline values: CDR1 MGHRA, CDR2 YSYEKL. This CDR3 is built from 15 residues. Trimming stripped 0 bases from V and 7 bases from J, with 13 bases between. CDR3 sequence (DNA): TGCGCCAGCAGCCAAGATCGCCAGGAGCGGCAGCCCCAGCATTTT. Protein sequence: CASSQDRQERQPQHF.

The chain uses TRBV30 and TRBJ1-2; no clear D gene. CDR1 and CDR2 from the germline V gene are GTSNPN and SVGIG (reference sequence). V dropped 2 bases and J dropped 4 bases, with 11 bases sitting between them. The CDR3 consists of 13 residues. The CDR3 is CAWSKRTGYGYTF. CDR3 in DNA: TGTGCCTGGAGTAAAAGGACGGGCTATGGCTACACCTTC.

On this clone itself: This sample includes further DNA sequences coding for the same CDR3. The chain carries TRBV7-9 and TRBJ1-1, with D unclear. V shed 1 base and J shed 0 bases, with 0 bases lying between them. CDR3 size: 12 residues. The germline gives CDR1 SEHNR, CDR2 FQNEAQ (reference sequence). In DNA form, the CDR3 reads TGTGCCAGCAGCTTAGTGAACACTGAAGCTTTCTTT. It specifies CASSLVNTEAFF.

J is TRBJ2-7 and V is TRBV20-1; D not certain. V lost 5 bases, J lost 5 bases, and 7 bases lay in between. This CDR3 comprises 10 residues. The germline V gene encodes CDR1 DFQATT and CDR2 SNEGSKA (reference sequence). The CDR3 loop reads CSAEDDEQYF. DNA for the CDR3: TGCAGTGCTGAGGATGACGAGCAGTACTTC.

This clone was detected a few times. The chain couples TRBV14 to TRBJ2-3; 7 bases align to TRBD2. The germline CDR1 and CDR2 sequences are SGHDN and FVKESK. With 0 bases clipped from V and 0 bases from J, the junction kept 12 bases outside the gene matches. The CDR3 totals 19 residues. CDR3 region: CASSQDWSQGLPSTDTQYF. CDR3 DNA: TGTGCCAGCAGCCAAGATTGGTCTCAGGGACTACCGAGCACAGATACGCAGTATTTT.

The chain employs TRBV2 and TRBJ2-7; D uncertain. CDR1 and CDR2 from the germline V gene are SNHLY and FYNNEI. CDR3 size: 12 residues. Trimming took 5 bases from V and 3 from J, leaving 8 bases between them. For the CDR3, the DNA is TGTGCCAGCAGTCCCCAAATCTACGAGCAGTACTTC. Protein: CASSPQIYEQYF.

This clone was observed a few times. A read error may produce the germline difference seen at one junction end. This sequence joins TRBV6-6 and TRBJ2-3; D perhaps matches TRBD2 (5 bases). CDR3 size: 14 residues. Germline loops: CDR1 MNHNY, CDR2 SVGAGI (reference sequence). DNA for the CDR3: TGTGCCAGCCGTTACGGGGTTGGGGCAGATACGCAGTATTTT. Protein sequence: CASRYGVGADTQYF.

There are a few counts of this clone. The gene calls are TRBV7-2 and TRBJ1-2; weak D call: TRBD1 (6 bases). In germline, CDR1 is SGHTA, CDR2 FQGNSA. CDR3 length: 14 amino acids. Trimming removed 0 bases at V and 7 bases at J, with 12 bases between. The DNA for the CDR3 is TGTGCCAGCAGCTTAGCGCATGAGGGGGGTGGCTACACCTTC. It specifies CASSLAHEGGGYTF.

This clone was seen a handful of times. V and J are TRBV30 and TRBJ2-3; D gene uncertain. Per germline, CDR1 GTSNPN and CDR2 SVGIG (reference sequence). The CDR3 contains 15 residues. With 2 bases removed from V and 3 bases from J, the gap between germline ends came to 15 bases. CDR3 sequence (DNA): TGTGCCTGGAGTCCCCAGGCCGTCGGGACAGATACGCAGTATTTT. It encodes CAWSPQAVGTDTQYF.

This clone was counted between two and nine times. V gene TRBV28 combines with J gene TRBJ1-1; 7 nucleotides agree with TRBD1. V lost 5 bases to trimming and J lost 4 bases; unmatched junction nucleotides: 7. CDR3 size: 14 residues. Germline-derived CDR1 and CDR2 are MDHEN and SYDVKM. This CDR3 reads CASSPPGQITEAFF. The DNA for the CDR3 is TGTGCCAGCAGTCCACCGGGACAGATCACTGAAGCTTTCTTT.

The V call is TRBV4-1, the J call TRBJ2-3, with TRBD1 as a possible D gene (7 bases). This CDR3 is 17 amino acids long. The V end was cut by 0 bases, the J end by 2 bases, with 15 bases between. CDR1 is MGHRA and CDR2 is YSYEKL in the germline V gene. The DNA for the CDR3 is TGCGCCAGCAGCCAAGATCGGGCCAGGGGGGACACAGATACGCAGTATTTT. Protein product: CASSQDRARGDTDTQYF.

The chain employs TRBV5-1 and TRBJ2-5; D remains unclear. Trimming left V 0 bases short and J 3 bases short, with 9 bases between. This CDR3 has 14 residues. The germline V gene has CDR1 SGHRS and CDR2 YFSETQ. The CDR3 coding sequence is TGCGCCAGCAGCTTGGGGACGGTAGAAGAGACCCAGTACTTC. Its translation is CASSLGTVEETQYF. The whole variable domain, remainder taken from reference TRBV5-1 and TRBJ2-5, is KAGVTQTPRYLIKTRGQQVTLSCSPISGHRSVSWYQQTPGQGLQFLFEYFSETQRNKGNFPGRFSGRQFSNSRSEMNVSTLELGDSALYLCASSLGTVEETQYFGPGTRLLVL.

The chain employs TRBV29-1 and TRBJ2-3, with D perhaps matching TRBD1 or TRBD2 (5 bases each). Trimming pared 4 bases from V and 2 bases from J, leaving 13 bases between. The germline CDR1 and CDR2 sequences are SQVTM and ANQGSEA. The CDR3 totals 14 residues. CDR3 sequence: CSVGGSGHTDTQYF. The CDR3 nucleotides are TGCAGCGTTGGGGGAAGCGGACACACAGATACGCAGTATTTT.

There are a few counts of this clone. This chain links TRBV30 with TRBJ1-2; unclear D gene. The CDR3 is made up of 11 amino acids. Germline V CDR1 and CDR2: GTSNPN, SVGIG (reference sequence). V was cut by 2 bases and J by 5 bases, with 6 bases left in between. This chain's CDR3 is CAWSPMYGYTF. The CDR3, as DNA: TGTGCCTGGAGTCCCATGTATGGCTACACCTTC.

This clone has just a few counts. The chain combines TRBV6-6 with TRBJ1-1, with unresolved D. Trimming shortened V by 2 bases and J by 0 bases, and 4 bases separated the two germline ends. This CDR3 is built from 13 residues. Germline V CDR1 and CDR2: MNHNY, SVGAGI (reference sequence). The CDR3 protein is CASSYNMNTEAFF. In nucleotides, the CDR3 is TGTGCCAGCAGTTACAATATGAACACTGAAGCTTTCTTT.

In this sample, this clone turned up many times. The chain uses TRBV28 and TRBJ1-5; tentative D call: TRBD1 (5 bases). Germline V gene sequence: CDR1 MDHEN, CDR2 SYDVKM. The CDR3 consists of 12 residues. V was cut by 3 bases and J by 5 bases, with 5 bases left in between. In DNA, the CDR3 is TGTGCCAGCAGTTTCAGGGATCAGCCCCAGCATTTT. It specifies CASSFRDQPQHF.

The chain joins TRBV28 to TRBJ2-1; TRBD1 matches 9 bases. V was clipped by 2 bases and J by 9 bases; unmatched bases: 14. Germline-derived CDR1 and CDR2 are MDHEN and SYDVKM. The CDR3 contains 17 residues. As DNA, the CDR3 is TGTGCCAGCAGTTTAGTGGGGACAGGGACCCAACGGGCTGAGCAGTTCTTC. Protein: CASSLVGTGTQRAEQFF.

V and J are TRBV30 and TRBJ1-1; 7 nucleotides align to TRBD1. The germline V gene encodes CDR1 GTSNPN and CDR2 SVGIG (reference sequence). The CDR3 covers 11 residues. J gave up 11 bases and V 5 bases, and 8 bases lay outside the gene matches. CDR3 coding DNA: TGTGCCTGGGACAGGGCCGACGCGGCTTTCTTT. This gives the protein CAWDRADAAFF.

This clone was counted a few times. V is TRBV10-1 and J is TRBJ2-1; D is ambiguous. With 0 bases removed from V and 4 bases from J, the gap between germline ends came to 7 bases. Germline V gene lookup returns CDR1 WNHNN and CDR2 SYGVQD (reference sequence). The CDR3 runs to 14 residues. CDR3 region: CASSESSQYNEQFF. In nucleotides, the CDR3 is TGCGCCAGCAGTGAGTCCAGCCAGTACAATGAGCAGTTCTTC.

This clone was seen many times. This rearrangement joins TRBV9 to TRBJ2-2; 8 positions match TRBD1. The germline CDR1 and CDR2 sequences are SGDLS and YYNGEE. With V trimmed by 1 base and J by 6 bases, 2 bases remained unmatched. This CDR3 is 14 amino acids long. CDR3 bases: TGTGCCAGCAGCGTACAGGGGGCGTCCGGGGAGCTGTTTTTT. Its translation: CASSVQGASGELFF.

This clone was seen at least ten times. The V call is TRBV18, the J call TRBJ2-1; 7 bases are a match to TRBD1. Germline values: CDR1 KGHSH, CDR2 LQKENI. The J segment lost 6 bases and the V segment lost 1 base, leaving 3 bases of the junction unmatched. The CDR3 runs to 14 residues. CDR3 sequence (DNA): TGTGCCAGCTCACCACTGGGACAGTCCAATGAGCAGTTCTTC. As protein: CASSPLGQSNEQFF. Supplemented by reference TRBV18 and TRBJ2-1, the full variable domain reads NAGVMQNPRHLVRRRGQEARLRCSPMKGHSHVYWYRQLPEEGLKFMVYLQKENIIDESGMPKERFSAEFPKEGPSILRIQQVVRGDSAAYFCASSPLGQSNEQFFGPGTRLTVL.

The V call is TRBV7-2, the J call TRBJ2-2; D uncertain. This CDR3 is 15 amino acids long. Germline loops: CDR1 SGHTA, CDR2 FQGNSA. V shed 1 base and J shed 1 base, with 7 bases lying between them. CDR3 sequence reads: CASSLEYRNTGELFF. The CDR3 DNA sequence: TGTGCCAGCAGCTTAGAGTACAGGAACACCGGGGAGCTGTTTTTT.

This clone came up a few times. The chain recombines TRBV27 with TRBJ2-7; D may be TRBD1 (6 bases). The germline V gene encodes CDR1 MNHEY and CDR2 SMNVEV (reference sequence). This CDR3 has 13 amino acids. Trimming took off 3 bases at V and 4 bases at J, with 10 bases between the two ends. The CDR3 reads CASSFRQEYEQYF. CDR3 nucleotide sequence: TGTGCCAGCAGTTTTCGACAGGAGTACGAGCAGTACTTC.

This clone showed up just a few times. CDR3 region: CASDGETQYF. CDR3 DNA: TGTGCCAGCGATGGAGAGACCCAGTACTTC. The chain couples TRBV7-6 to TRBJ2-5; no reliable D call. The CDR3 runs to 10 residues. V shed 8 bases and J shed 4 bases, with 5 bases lying between them. The germline V gene encodes CDR1 SGHVS and CDR2 FNYEAQ. The whole variable domain, remainder taken from reference TRBV7-6 and TRBJ2-5, is GAGVSQSPRYKVTKRGQDVALRCDPISGHVSLYWYRQALGQGPEFLTYFNYEAQQDKSGLPNDRFSAERPEGSISTLTIQRTEQRDSAMYRCASDGETQYFGPGTRLLVL.